This T cell receptor (beta chain) is from a study of shared clonotypes between healthy human individuals. Study-level results: For naive CD4 cells, roughly 5% of clonotypes were shared across several donors.

The repertoire was sequenced with immunoSEQ multiplex PCR; TCRdb's copy has only in-frame clones and lacks some. This sample has around 1.5 million clones; 98% occur once, and the top ten carry 0.4% to 0.55%. Turning to this clone: Antigen specificity is unknown.

From germline, CDR1 is SQVTM and CDR2 ANQGSEA. Trimming took 3 bases from V and 3 from J; bases not matched to a gene: 3. The CDR3 is made up of 13 amino acids. The rearrangement joins TRBV29-1 to TRBJ2-7; 9 nucleotides align to TRBD1. This TCR was sampled from a man aged 30-40 years in good health. What was sequenced was naive CD4+ T cells sorted from blood. Regarding subset: CD45RA+ positively selected. CDR3 loop: CSVERTGDYEQYF. For the CDR3, the DNA is TGCAGCGTTGAGCGGACAGGGGACTACGAGCAGTACTTC.